This T cell receptor beta chain comes out of a study of T cell repertoires in cytomegalovirus infection. Study as a whole: CMV infection together with matching HLA type was indicated by public TCR beta signatures.

Concerning this clonotype: Antigen unknown.

V was cut by 3 bases and J by 7 bases, with 32 bases left in between. CDR3 length: 19 residues. Germline V lookup: CDR1 DFQATT, CDR2 SNEGSKA (reference sequence). Study-wide results and caveats: Individuals carrying CMV plus the relevant HLA were identified by cumulative frequency of public TCR beta families. CMV-specific TCR beta clonotypes restricted by HLA-C dominated the ex vivo response.

A single record per CDR3 protein comes from TCRdb applying MiXCR to the reads. This table holds approximately 500,000 distinct CDR3 sequences, about 17% found once. What was sequenced was CD8+ T cells from PBMCs. The J gene is TRBJ2-3, the V gene TRBV20-1; tentatively, D is TRBD1 or TRBD2 (7 bases each). The clonotype comes from a human donor in good health (CMV status not recorded). Some clones in this sample may be carry-over from other donors' samples. CDR3 sequence reads: CSASGGGGDRIVLSHTQYF. CDR3 coding DNA: TGCAGTGCTAGCGGTGGAGGGGGGGACAGAATAGTCCTTAGCCATACGCAGTATTTT.